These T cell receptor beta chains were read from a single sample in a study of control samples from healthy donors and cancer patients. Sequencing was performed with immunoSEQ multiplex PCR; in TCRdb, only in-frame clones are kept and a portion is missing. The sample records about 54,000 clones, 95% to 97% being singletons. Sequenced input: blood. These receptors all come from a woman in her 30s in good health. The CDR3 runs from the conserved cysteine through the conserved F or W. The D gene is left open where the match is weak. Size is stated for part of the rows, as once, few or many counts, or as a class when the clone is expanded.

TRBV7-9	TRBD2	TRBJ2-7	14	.	TGTGCCAGCAGCTATTGGACTAGCGGCTACGAGCAGTACTTC	CASSYWTSGYEQYF
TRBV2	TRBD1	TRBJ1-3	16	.	TGTGCCAGCAGTGACTTACAGGGGGCCGTTGGAAACACCATATATTTT	CASSDLQGAVGNTIYF
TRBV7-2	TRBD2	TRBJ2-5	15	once	TGTGCCAGCAGCTTCCTAGCGGGAGAGCTGGAGACCCAGTACTTC	CASSFLAGELETQYF
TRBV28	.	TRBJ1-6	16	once	TGTGCCAGCATCTGGGGGGGGCGACCTTATAATTCACCCCTCCACTTT	CASIWGGRPYNSPLHF
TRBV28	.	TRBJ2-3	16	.	TGTGTCGGCATCCGGGCAGGACAGCGAAGGACAGATACGCAGTATTTT	CVGIRAGQRRTDTQYF
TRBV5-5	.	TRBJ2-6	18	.	TGTGCCAGCAGAGATGGATATCGGGTCCCCTCTGGGGCCAACGTCCTGACTTTC	CASRDGYRVPSGANVLTF
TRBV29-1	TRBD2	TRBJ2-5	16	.	TGCAGCGTAGAGGGACTAGCGGGAGTGGAAGAAGAGACCCAGTACTTC	CSVEGLAGVEEETQYF
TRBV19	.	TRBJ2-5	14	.	TGTGCCAGTAGTAGCGGACCGGCCCAAGAGACCCAGTACTTC	CASSSGPAQETQYF
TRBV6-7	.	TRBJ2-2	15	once	TGTGCCACTATCGCGGGACACTCGAACACCGGGGAGCTGTTTTTT	CATIAGHSNTGELFF
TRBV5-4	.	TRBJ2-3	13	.	TGTGCCAGCAGCTTGGACGAACAAGATACGCAGTATTTT	CASSLDEQDTQYF
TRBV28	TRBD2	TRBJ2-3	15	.	TGTGCCAGCAATTTAGCGGGAGGGGGTACAGATACGCAGTATTTT	CASNLAGGGTDTQYF
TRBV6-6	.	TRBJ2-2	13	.	TGTGCCAGCAGTTACTCCGGTACCGGGGAGCTGTTTTTT	CASSYSGTGELFF
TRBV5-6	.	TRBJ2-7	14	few	TGTGCCAGCAGGTACCAAAGACAGGTCTACGAGCAGTACTTC	CASRYQRQVYEQYF